A selection of T cell receptor beta chains follows, all from one sample in a study of glioma-infiltrating T cells after dendritic cell vaccination. The data were produced by immunoSEQ multiplex PCR, yet TCRdb's version contains in-frame clones alone and is incomplete. The table has about 58,000 clones, around 85% seen once. Sample: blood, taken after dendritic cell vaccination. The receptors shown here come from a human donor with glioblastoma. CDR3s include the opening cysteine and the closing phenylalanine or tryptophan. Each record gives: CDR3 length, J gene, D gene, V gene, clone size, CDR3 DNA, CDR3 protein. A D gene is named only where the DNA matches it firmly. Only some rows state a clone size, as once, few, many or a class for expanded clones.

cdr3_length: 14
j_call: TRBJ1-1
d_call: .
v_call: TRBV14
clone_size: .
cdr3_nt: TGTGCCAGCAGCCCCAGAGGTTTGAACACTGAAGCTTTCTTT
cdr3_aa: CASSPRGLNTEAFF

cdr3_length: 17
j_call: TRBJ2-3
d_call: TRBD2
v_call: TRBV2
clone_size: .
cdr3_nt: TGTGCCAGCAGTGCGTTTGTGGGGACTAGCGGCACAGATACGCAGTATTTT
cdr3_aa: CASSAFVGTSGTDTQYF

cdr3_length: 14
j_call: TRBJ2-3
d_call: TRBD2
v_call: TRBV2
clone_size: few
cdr3_nt: TGTGCCAGCAGTTGGACTAGCGGGGAAGATACGCAGTATTTT
cdr3_aa: CASSWTSGEDTQYF

cdr3_length: 12
j_call: TRBJ2-1
d_call: TRBD2
v_call: TRBV18
clone_size: .
cdr3_nt: TGTGCCAGCTCACCAGCGGGGGGTGAGCAGTTCTTC
cdr3_aa: CASSPAGGEQFF

cdr3_length: 15
j_call: TRBJ2-6
d_call: TRBD1
v_call: TRBV7-8
clone_size: .
cdr3_nt: TGTGCCAGCACCAGGGGGCGCTCTGGGGCCAACGTCCTGACTTTC
cdr3_aa: CASTRGRSGANVLTF

cdr3_length: 13
j_call: TRBJ1-6
d_call: .
v_call: TRBV19
clone_size: .
cdr3_nt: TGTGCCAGTAGTACCGGTGGCCCCGGGGCCCTCCACTTT
cdr3_aa: CASSTGGPGALHF

cdr3_length: 15
j_call: TRBJ1-1
d_call: TRBD1
v_call: TRBV27
clone_size: .
cdr3_nt: TGTGCCAGCAGTCCCTGGGACAGGGAGAACACTGAAGCTTTCTTT
cdr3_aa: CASSPWDRENTEAFF

cdr3_length: 13
j_call: TRBJ2-7
d_call: TRBD1
v_call: TRBV19
clone_size: .
cdr3_nt: TGTGCCAGTCAAGTACAGGGGGCAGGGGAGCAGTACTTC
cdr3_aa: CASQVQGAGEQYF

cdr3_length: 13
j_call: TRBJ2-7
d_call: .
v_call: TRBV7-9
clone_size: .
cdr3_nt: TGTGCCAGCAGCCATGAGGGGGAGTACGAGCAGTACTTC
cdr3_aa: CASSHEGEYEQYF

cdr3_length: 13
j_call: TRBJ1-2
d_call: TRBD1
v_call: TRBV18
clone_size: .
cdr3_nt: TGTGCCAGCTCACCAGACAGGGAGGATGGCTACACCTTC
cdr3_aa: CASSPDREDGYTF

cdr3_length: 17
j_call: TRBJ1-2
d_call: .
v_call: TRBV21-1
clone_size: .
cdr3_nt: TGTGCCAGCAGCAAAGAACGACAGGGGGATTCTAACTATGGCTACACCTTC
cdr3_aa: CASSKERQGDSNYGYTF

cdr3_length: 13
j_call: TRBJ1-2
d_call: .
v_call: TRBV30
clone_size: .
cdr3_nt: TGTGCCTGGGGGCGCTCGACAAGTTATGGCTACACCTTC
cdr3_aa: CAWGRSTSYGYTF

cdr3_length: 13
j_call: TRBJ2-5
d_call: .
v_call: TRBV5-4
clone_size: .
cdr3_nt: TGTGCCAGCAGCTTCCAGGTTTCGGAGACCCAGTACTTC
cdr3_aa: CASSFQVSETQYF

cdr3_length: 15
j_call: TRBJ1-2
d_call: TRBD1
v_call: TRBV19
clone_size: .
cdr3_nt: TGTGCCAGTAGTATCAACAGGGGGCAAAAAGGTGGCTACACCTTC
cdr3_aa: CASSINRGQKGGYTF

cdr3_length: 16
j_call: TRBJ1-3
d_call: TRBD1
v_call: TRBV19
clone_size: .
cdr3_nt: TGTGCCAGTAGTATACGGGCAGGGGGCGGGGGAAACACCATATATTTT
cdr3_aa: CASSIRAGGGGNTIYF

cdr3_length: 15
j_call: TRBJ1-3
d_call: .
v_call: TRBV2
clone_size: .
cdr3_nt: TGTGCCAGCAGTCCCGGGACTTTCTCTGGAAACACCATATATTTT
cdr3_aa: CASSPGTFSGNTIYF

cdr3_length: 14
j_call: TRBJ1-5
d_call: .
v_call: TRBV10-2
clone_size: .
cdr3_nt: TGCGCCAGCAGTGAGAGGCAGGGAAGTCAGCCCCAGCATTTT
cdr3_aa: CASSERQGSQPQHF

cdr3_length: 17
j_call: TRBJ1-6
d_call: .
v_call: TRBV27
clone_size: .
cdr3_nt: TGTGCCAGCAGTTTATACAGGGCAGGCTCCTATAATTCACCCCTCCACTTT
cdr3_aa: CASSLYRAGSYNSPLHF

cdr3_length: 15
j_call: TRBJ1-3
d_call: .
v_call: TRBV6-6
clone_size: few
cdr3_nt: TGTGCCAGCACACGCAGGGGCTTCTCTGGAAACACCATATATTTT
cdr3_aa: CASTRRGFSGNTIYF

cdr3_length: 14
j_call: TRBJ2-7
d_call: TRBD1
v_call: TRBV6-1
clone_size: .
cdr3_nt: TGTGCCAGCAGTGAGGGGACAGGGGTGGACGAGCAGTACTTC
cdr3_aa: CASSEGTGVDEQYF

cdr3_length: 13
j_call: TRBJ2-1
d_call: .
v_call: TRBV11-2
clone_size: .
cdr3_nt: TGTGCCAGCAGCTTAGATATAATGAATGAGCAGTTCTTC
cdr3_aa: CASSLDIMNEQFF

cdr3_length: 14
j_call: TRBJ2-3
d_call: .
v_call: TRBV21-1
clone_size: .
cdr3_nt: TGTGCCAGCAGCAAAATTTGGGAGGGGAATACGCAGTATTTT
cdr3_aa: CASSKIWEGNTQYF

cdr3_length: 13
j_call: TRBJ1-5
d_call: .
v_call: TRBV10-3
clone_size: .
cdr3_nt: TGTGCCATCTCGAGGGAGGCCAATCAGCCCCAGCATTTT
cdr3_aa: CAISREANQPQHF

cdr3_length: 15
j_call: TRBJ1-1
d_call: .
v_call: TRBV15
clone_size: .
cdr3_nt: TGTGCCACCAGCAGAGAAAACAGGGCGAACACTGAAGCTTTCTTT
cdr3_aa: CATSRENRANTEAFF

cdr3_length: 15
j_call: TRBJ2-1
d_call: TRBD2
v_call: TRBV6-4
clone_size: once
cdr3_nt: TGTGCCAGCAGAGTAACGGGGGGGTCCTACAATGAGCAGTTCTTC
cdr3_aa: CASRVTGGSYNEQFF

cdr3_length: 14
j_call: TRBJ1-1
d_call: .
v_call: TRBV5-6
clone_size: .
cdr3_nt: TGTGCCAGCAGCTTGACAGGAGTTAACACTGAAGCTTTCTTT
cdr3_aa: CASSLTGVNTEAFF

cdr3_length: 14
j_call: TRBJ2-7
d_call: TRBD2
v_call: TRBV7-2
clone_size: .
cdr3_nt: TGTGCCAGCAGCTGGGGACTAGCGGGGGGTGAGCAGTACTTC
cdr3_aa: CASSWGLAGGEQYF

cdr3_length: 14
j_call: TRBJ2-3
d_call: .
v_call: TRBV4-2
clone_size: .
cdr3_nt: TGTGCCAGCAGCCAAGAGGTCCTAGGAGATACGCAGTATTTT
cdr3_aa: CASSQEVLGDTQYF

cdr3_length: 14
j_call: TRBJ1-6
d_call: TRBD1
v_call: TRBV19
clone_size: .
cdr3_nt: TGTGCCAGTGGATCCGGGACAGAAAATTCACCCCTCCACTTT
cdr3_aa: CASGSGTENSPLHF

cdr3_length: 16
j_call: TRBJ2-2
d_call: TRBD1
v_call: TRBV19
clone_size: .
cdr3_nt: TGTGCCAGTAGTCGGGGACAGGGGGCAGGGACCGGGGAGCTGTTTTTT
cdr3_aa: CASSRGQGAGTGELFF

cdr3_length: 13
j_call: TRBJ1-2
d_call: TRBD1
v_call: TRBV10-1
clone_size: medium-sized
cdr3_nt: TGCGCCAGCAGTGAGGACAGGGACTATGGCTACACCTTC
cdr3_aa: CASSEDRDYGYTF

cdr3_length: 18
j_call: TRBJ1-4
d_call: .
v_call: TRBV9
clone_size: .
cdr3_nt: TGTGCCAGCAGCGTAGAGAGTCGGACAACGGGGGATAATGAAAAACTGTTTTTT
cdr3_aa: CASSVESRTTGDNEKLFF

cdr3_length: 17
j_call: TRBJ2-3
d_call: TRBD2
v_call: TRBV4-1
clone_size: .
cdr3_nt: TGCGCCAGCAGCCAAGATGTGGGCGGGGGGGCCTTAGATACGCAGTATTTT
cdr3_aa: CASSQDVGGGALDTQYF

cdr3_length: 15
j_call: TRBJ1-6
d_call: .
v_call: TRBV6-5
clone_size: .
cdr3_nt: TGTGCCAGCAGTTACTCCCCGGCTTCGGGATCACCCCTCCACTTT
cdr3_aa: CASSYSPASGSPLHF

cdr3_length: 14
j_call: TRBJ2-3
d_call: .
v_call: TRBV7-8
clone_size: .
cdr3_nt: TGTGCCAGCAGCTTGGAGGGTAGGACAGATACGCAGTATTTT
cdr3_aa: CASSLEGRTDTQYF

cdr3_length: 15
j_call: TRBJ1-1
d_call: TRBD1
v_call: TRBV7-2
clone_size: .
cdr3_nt: TGTGCCAGCAGCAGGGGGGACAGCGTTAACACTGAAGCTTTCTTT
cdr3_aa: CASSRGDSVNTEAFF

cdr3_length: 14
j_call: TRBJ2-7
d_call: .
v_call: TRBV12-5
clone_size: .
cdr3_nt: TGTGCTAGTGCCTTAGGACTGGCTCTCGGGGAGCAGTACTTC
cdr3_aa: CASALGLALGEQYF

cdr3_length: 15
j_call: TRBJ1-5
d_call: .
v_call: TRBV6-6
clone_size: .
cdr3_nt: TGTGCCAGCGCCGCAGGGGTGATAGGCAATCAGCCCCAGCATTTT
cdr3_aa: CASAAGVIGNQPQHF

cdr3_length: 13
j_call: TRBJ1-1
d_call: .
v_call: TRBV6-4
clone_size: .
cdr3_nt: TGTGCCAGCAGTGACTCGATTTCAGGTGAAGCTTTCTTT
cdr3_aa: CASSDSISGEAFF

cdr3_length: 14
j_call: TRBJ1-2
d_call: TRBD1
v_call: TRBV4-1
clone_size: .
cdr3_nt: TGCGCCAGCAGCCAAGTGTCCGGGACAGGGGGCTACACCTTC
cdr3_aa: CASSQVSGTGGYTF

cdr3_length: 15
j_call: TRBJ2-7
d_call: .
v_call: TRBV7-2
clone_size: .
cdr3_nt: TGTGCCAGCAGCTCCTCTTCGGGGGGCGCCTACGAGCAGTACTTC
cdr3_aa: CASSSSSGGAYEQYF

cdr3_length: 15
j_call: TRBJ1-3
d_call: .
v_call: TRBV4-2
clone_size: .
cdr3_nt: TGTGCCAGCAGCCAACTAGGGGGTCCTGGAAACACCATATATTTT
cdr3_aa: CASSQLGGPGNTIYF

cdr3_length: 15
j_call: TRBJ1-1
d_call: .
v_call: TRBV12-5
clone_size: .
cdr3_nt: TGTGCTAGTGGTTTATATGGACAGTGGGGCACTGAAGCTTTCTTT
cdr3_aa: CASGLYGQWGTEAFF

cdr3_length: 18
j_call: TRBJ1-4
d_call: TRBD1
v_call: TRBV11-3
clone_size: .
cdr3_nt: TGTGCCAGCAGCCCCCGGACAGGGGGCGGAATAGGGAATGAAAAACTGTTTTTT
cdr3_aa: CASSPRTGGGIGNEKLFF

cdr3_length: 14
j_call: TRBJ1-2
d_call: TRBD1
v_call: TRBV6-5
clone_size: .
cdr3_nt: TGTGCCAGCAGTTACCAGGGGGCGGACTATGGCTACACCTTC
cdr3_aa: CASSYQGADYGYTF

cdr3_length: 12
j_call: TRBJ1-2
d_call: .
v_call: TRBV6-1
clone_size: .
cdr3_nt: TGTGCCAGCAGTGAAGGGCAATATGGCTACACCTTC
cdr3_aa: CASSEGQYGYTF

cdr3_length: 12
j_call: TRBJ2-7
d_call: .
v_call: TRBV30
clone_size: few
cdr3_nt: TGTGCCTGGAGTTTATCCAGGTACGAGCAGTACTTC
cdr3_aa: CAWSLSRYEQYF

cdr3_length: 15
j_call: TRBJ1-5
d_call: .
v_call: TRBV9
clone_size: .
cdr3_nt: TGTGCCAGCAGCGAGGGGCCAGAGGGCAATCAGCCCCAGCATTTT
cdr3_aa: CASSEGPEGNQPQHF

cdr3_length: 15
j_call: TRBJ1-6
d_call: .
v_call: TRBV6-5
clone_size: .
cdr3_nt: TGTGCCAGCCCCCTCGCCCGTGGGCATAATTCACCCCTCCACTTT
cdr3_aa: CASPLARGHNSPLHF

cdr3_length: 16
j_call: TRBJ2-6
d_call: .
v_call: TRBV9
clone_size: .
cdr3_nt: TGTGCCAGCAGCGTAGCCCGAGCTTCTGGGGCCAACGTCCTGACTTTC
cdr3_aa: CASSVARASGANVLTF

cdr3_length: 15
j_call: TRBJ2-6
d_call: .
v_call: TRBV6-1
clone_size: .
cdr3_nt: TGTGCCAGCAGTGAACTAGGGGCTGGGGCCAACGTCCTGACTTTC
cdr3_aa: CASSELGAGANVLTF

cdr3_length: 13
j_call: TRBJ2-7
d_call: TRBD1
v_call: TRBV11-2
clone_size: .
cdr3_nt: TGTGCCAGCAGTTGGGACAGCTCCTACGAGCAGTACTTC
cdr3_aa: CASSWDSSYEQYF

cdr3_length: 17
j_call: TRBJ2-7
d_call: TRBD2
v_call: TRBV5-1
clone_size: .
cdr3_nt: TGCGCCAGCAGCTTAACCTGGAGCGGGGGACCCTCCTACGAGCAGTACTTC
cdr3_aa: CASSLTWSGGPSYEQYF

cdr3_length: 14
j_call: TRBJ2-2
d_call: TRBD1
v_call: TRBV4-1
clone_size: .
cdr3_nt: TGCGCCAGCAGCCCGTTACAGGGGACCGGGGAGCTGTTTTTT
cdr3_aa: CASSPLQGTGELFF

cdr3_length: 19
j_call: TRBJ2-2
d_call: TRBD2
v_call: TRBV7-8
clone_size: .
cdr3_nt: TGTGCCAGCAGCCTTAGGCGCCTAGCGGGGGGTATCTCCACCGGGGAGCTGTTTTTT
cdr3_aa: CASSLRRLAGGISTGELFF